What follows are 5 T cell receptor beta chains derived from one specimen sequenced in a study of blood T cell repertoires in COVID-19. TCRdb keeps only in-frame clones here, not all; method: immunoSEQ multiplex PCR. The sample holds approximately 200,000 clones, 70% to 90% seen once. Input material: peripheral blood. All receptors derive from a woman in her 30s with acute or convalescent COVID-19.

The chain joins TRBV12-3 or TRBV12-4 to TRBJ1-1; D gene ambiguous. The CDR3 length is 11 residues. Trimming left V 5 bases short and J 8 bases short, with 9 bases between. The CDR3 sequence is CASSNSLEAFF. For the CDR3, the DNA is TGTGCCAGCAGTAATAGTTTAGAAGCTTTCTTT.

V and J are TRBV24-1 and TRBJ2-1, with TRBD1 identical over 8 bases. CDR1 is KGHDR and CDR2 is SFDVKD in the germline V gene. Trimming at V came to 10 bases and at J to 3 bases, leaving 1 base not matched to a gene. The CDR3 spans 12 residues. CDR3 sequence: CATGQDYNEQFF. The CDR3 DNA is TGTGCCACGGGACAGGACTACAATGAGCAGTTCTTC.

The chain couples TRBV19 to TRBJ1-1; TRBD1 is a possible D gene (6 bases). V was pared by 6 bases and J by 11 bases, with 13 bases between. The CDR3 contains 11 residues. Per germline, CDR1 LNHDA and CDR2 SQIVND (reference sequence). The CDR3 is CASRNRVGAFF. DNA for the CDR3: TGTGCCAGTAGGAACAGGGTGGGTGCTTTCTTT.

This rearrangement joins TRBV5-6 to TRBJ2-2, with TRBD2 identical over 9 bases. Per germline, CDR1 SGHDT and CDR2 YYEEEE. V dropped 1 base and J dropped 6; count of bases not matched to a gene: 10. This CDR3 region has 17 residues. DNA for the CDR3: TGTGCCAGCAGCTTGTTGATGGTAGCGGGAGTGGCCGGGGAGCTGTTTTTT. It specifies CASSLLMVAGVAGELFF.

The V call is TRBV10-2, the J call TRBJ2-1, with TRBD2 matching over 10 bases. CDR3 length: 14 amino acids. CDR1 and CDR2 from the germline V gene are WSHSY and SAAADI. V lost 7 bases, J lost 4 bases, and 4 bases stayed unmatched. The CDR3 DNA reads as TGCGCCAGCAAGCCGGGACTAGCGTACAATGAGCAGTTCTTC. The encoded protein is CASKPGLAYNEQFF.